The 14 T cell receptor beta chains below all came from one sample that was sequenced in a study of CD8+ T cells in alopecia areata. As for treatment: oral pan-JAK inhibitor, 5-10 mg twice daily. cDNA prepared by RNA extraction and subsequent reverse transcription served as the template for sequencing. The table came from immunoSEQ multiplex PCR; TCRdb's copy has only in-frame clones and leaves some out. The sample yields fewer than 150,000 clones, roughly four fifths seen once. Sequenced material: CD8+ T cells sorted from blood, taken at week 4, from a patient treated with tofacitinib. The receptors derive from a human donor with alopecia areata.

This clone is a singleton in its sample. The rearrangement uses TRBV15 and TRBJ2-1, with 14 bases lining up with TRBD2. This CDR3 region has 19 residues. CDR1 is LNHNV and CDR2 is YYDKDF in the germline V gene (reference sequence). V lost 2 bases and J lost 0; bases outside the gene matches: 6. CDR3 DNA sequence: TGTGCCACCAGCAGAACGGGACTAGCGGGGGACACCTCCTACAATGAGCAGTTCTTC. This sequence encodes CATSRTGLAGDTSYNEQFF. Full variable domain (missing parts from reference TRBV15 and TRBJ2-1): DAMVIQNPRYQVTQFGKPVTLSCSQTLNHNVMYWYQQKSSQAPKLLFHYYDKDFNNEADTPDNFQSRRPNTSFCFLDIRSPGLGDTAMYLCATSRTGLAGDTSYNEQFFGPGTRLTVL.

The rearrangement joins TRBV13 to TRBJ2-7; D possibly corresponds to TRBD2 (5 bases). CDR1 and CDR2 from the germline V gene are PRHDT and FYEKMQ (reference sequence). The CDR3 is 16 residues long. Trimming shortened V by 0 bases and J by 1 base, and 13 bases separated the two germline ends. The CDR3 coding sequence is TGTGCCAGCAGCTTAGGCCCAGCAGGAGGATCCTACGAGCAGTACTTC. Translation gives CASSLGPAGGSYEQYF.

This chain joins TRBV4-1 and TRBJ1-1, with D maybe TRBD1 (5 bases). The CDR3 sequence is 13 residues long. The V gene lost 3 bases and the J gene lost 6 bases, with 11 bases spanning the gap. Germline V gives CDR1 MGHRA, CDR2 YSYEKL. In DNA form, the CDR3 reads TGCGCCAGCAGCCATCTCGGGACCCCTGAAGCTTTCTTT. Protein product: CASSHLGTPEAFF.

The rearrangement links TRBV4-1 to TRBJ2-3, with D tentatively TRBD2 (6 bases). The CDR3 has 16 residues. CDR1 and CDR2 from the germline V gene are MGHRA and YSYEKL. With 0 bases removed from V and 7 bases from J, the gap between germline ends came to 17 bases. CDR3 region: CASSQDTAGTLNTQYF. The DNA of the CDR3 is TGCGCCAGCAGCCAAGATACGGCGGGGACCCTGAATACGCAGTATTTT.

This clone appeared a few times. The chain combines TRBV4-3 with TRBJ2-3; no clear D. The germline V and J ends were trimmed by 0 bases and 0 bases, with 7 bases remaining between them. The CDR3 has 15 residues. The V gene's germline CDR1 is LGHNA and CDR2 YSLEER. The CDR3 reads CASSQDYSSTDTQYF. CDR3 nucleotides: TGCGCCAGCAGCCAAGATTACAGTAGCACAGATACGCAGTATTTT.

The chain recombines TRBV27 with TRBJ2-5; 9 bases line up with TRBD2. CDR3 length equals 15 residues. Trimming took 5 bases from V and 5 from J; bases not matched to a gene: 9. CDR1 and CDR2 (germline): MNHEY, SMNVEV (reference sequence). In nucleotides, the CDR3 is TGTGCCAGCAGTCTAATAGCGGGGGCCCGGGAGACCCAGTACTTC. This translates into CASSLIAGARETQYF.

This clone appeared once. CDR3 in DNA: TGTGCCAGCAGCCAGGGAGCCTCCTACGAGCAGTACTTC. Its translation: CASSQGASYEQYF. The genes are TRBV11-2 and TRBJ2-7; D possibly matches TRBD1 or TRBD2 (5 bases each). This CDR3 region has 13 residues. Germline assignment: CDR1 SGHAT and CDR2 FQNNGV. V dropped 5 bases and J dropped 0 bases, with 8 bases sitting between them.

This clone was found a few times. V and J are TRBV13 and TRBJ1-6; D gene unclear. Germline V gene sequence: CDR1 PRHDT, CDR2 FYEKMQ (reference sequence). This CDR3 is 14 amino acids long. Trimming cost V 0 bases and J 13 bases, with 13 bases left between them. Here the CDR3 DNA reads TGTGCCAGCAGCTTAGGCAAGGGAGGGCGTCCCCTCCACTTT. Encoded protein: CASSLGKGGRPLHF.

This clone was observed a handful of times. CDR3 DNA sequence: TGTGCCAGCAGCTTAGGGGACAGGGGAGAAGAGACCCAGTACTTC. Its protein product is CASSLGDRGEETQYF. The rearrangement uses TRBV7-9 and TRBJ2-5, with TRBD1 matching 10 bases. The CDR3 length is 15 residues. J lost 3 bases, V lost 1 base, and 2 bases had no gene match. CDR1 SEHNR and CDR2 FQNEAQ come from the germline V gene (reference sequence).

The V call is TRBV7-2, the J call TRBJ2-3; D gene ambiguous. With 1 base removed from V and 3 bases from J, the gap between germline ends came to 5 bases. The germline V gene encodes CDR1 SGHTA and CDR2 FQGNSA. This CDR3 comprises 13 residues. This CDR3 reads CASSLGLTDTQYF. CDR3 nucleotides: TGTGCCAGCAGCTTAGGATTGACAGATACGCAGTATTTT.

V is TRBV14 and J is TRBJ2-1, with 8 nucleotides matching TRBD1. CDR3 length: 18 residues. V trimming: 4 bases; J trimming: 2 bases; junction bases outside the gene matches: 13. Germline lookup yields CDR1 SGHDN and CDR2 FVKESK. The CDR3 coding sequence is TGTGCCAGCAGCCTTCCTTTAGGACAGGGATTGGCCTACAATGAGCAGTTCTTC. Translation gives CASSLPLGQGLAYNEQFF.

The chain couples TRBV6-5 to TRBJ2-1, with 10 bases lining up with TRBD2. Germline CDR1 reads MNHEY; CDR2 reads SVGAGI. The CDR3 is 15 amino acids. V shed 2 bases and J 6 bases; nucleotides not matched to a gene: 4. CDR3 DNA: TGTGCCAGCAGTTACGGACTAGCGGACCCCAATGAGCAGTTCTTC. It yields the protein CASSYGLADPNEQFF.

V is TRBV4-3 and J is TRBJ2-7; D unclear. The CDR3 is made up of 15 amino acids. Germline CDR1 LGHNA, CDR2 YSLEER. Trimming took off 3 bases at V and 4 bases at J, with 16 bases between the two ends. The CDR3 coding sequence is TGCGCCAGCAGCCAGTCAACAGATACCTATTACGAGCAGTACTTC. Encoded protein: CASSQSTDTYYEQYF.

V gene TRBV29-1 combines with J gene TRBJ1-1; D not resolved. Germline CDR1 is SQVTM and CDR2 is ANQGSEA. The CDR3 consists of 12 residues. Trimming left V 1 base short and J 7 bases short, with 10 bases between. In DNA form, the CDR3 reads TGCAGCGTTGAAGCGCGCACTAATGAAGCTTTCTTT. Its translation is CSVEARTNEAFF.